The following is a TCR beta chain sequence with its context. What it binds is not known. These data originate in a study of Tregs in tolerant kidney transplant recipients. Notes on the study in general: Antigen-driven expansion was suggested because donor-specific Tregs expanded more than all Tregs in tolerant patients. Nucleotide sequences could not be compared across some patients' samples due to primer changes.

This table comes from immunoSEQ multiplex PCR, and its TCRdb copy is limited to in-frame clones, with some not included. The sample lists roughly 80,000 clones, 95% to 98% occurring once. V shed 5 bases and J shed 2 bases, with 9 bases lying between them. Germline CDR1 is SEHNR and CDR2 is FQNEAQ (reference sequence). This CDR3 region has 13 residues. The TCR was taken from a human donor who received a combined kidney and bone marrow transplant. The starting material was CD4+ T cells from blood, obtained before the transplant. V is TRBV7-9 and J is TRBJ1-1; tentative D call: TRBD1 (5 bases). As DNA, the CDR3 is TGTGCCAGCAGCCCCGGGACTAACACTGAAGCTTTCTTT. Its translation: CASSPGTNTEAFF.